This is a list of T cell receptor beta chains from one sample in a study of metastatic and nonmetastatic thyroid tumors. TCRdb re-analyzed the PCR reads through MiXCR. The sample has tens of thousands of clones, 20% to 25% seen once. Source material: adjacent normal tissue. Receptors were obtained from a female donor with papillary thyroid cancer or a benign thyroid nodule (not recorded which). Some clones in this sample may be carry-over from other donors' samples. The CDR3 runs from the conserved cysteine through the conserved F or W. The D gene is left open where the match is weak. The listing skips clone size in some rows; elsewhere it reads once, few, many or a size class.

j_call: TRBJ2-7; clone_size: NA; d_call: TRBD1; v_call: TRBV6-1; cdr3_aa: CASTWGTMTGANEQYF; cdr3_nt: TGTGCCAGCACCTGGGGAACTATGACAGGGGCTAACGAGCAGTACTTC
j_call: TRBJ2-7; clone_size: medium-sized; d_call: TRBD2; v_call: TRBV6-1; cdr3_aa: CASLAGVGEQYF; cdr3_nt: TGTGCCAGCTTAGCGGGAGTGGGAGAGCAGTACTTC
j_call: TRBJ1-1; clone_size: NA; d_call: NA; v_call: TRBV12-3/TRBV12-4; cdr3_aa: CASSLTVNTEAFF; cdr3_nt: TGTGCCAGCAGCCTGACAGTGAACACTGAAGCTTTCTTT
j_call: TRBJ1-4; clone_size: NA; d_call: NA; v_call: TRBV7-2; cdr3_aa: CASILALPAIRWEKLFF; cdr3_nt: TGTGCCAGCATCTTAGCGCTCCCGGCGATAAGGTGGGAAAAACTGTTTTTT
j_call: TRBJ2-2; clone_size: many; d_call: NA; v_call: TRBV7-2; cdr3_aa: CASRWGSYTGELFF; cdr3_nt: TGTGCCAGCAGATGGGGCTCATACACCGGGGAGCTGTTTTTT
j_call: TRBJ2-7; clone_size: medium-sized; d_call: TRBD1; v_call: TRBV6-2/TRBV6-3; cdr3_aa: CASSSIRDRRTYGQYF; cdr3_nt: TGTGCCAGCAGTTCGATCCGGGACAGAAGAACCTACGGGCAGTACTTC
j_call: TRBJ2-7; clone_size: medium-sized; d_call: TRBD2; v_call: TRBV28; cdr3_aa: CASDTPGGPDSYEQYF; cdr3_nt: TGTGCCAGCGATACCCCGGGAGGACCTGACTCCTACGAGCAGTACTTC
j_call: TRBJ2-7; clone_size: NA; d_call: NA; v_call: TRBV15; cdr3_aa: CATSRTRQCEQYF; cdr3_nt: TGTGCCACCAGCAGAACCCGACAGTGCGAGCAGTACTTC
j_call: TRBJ2-1; clone_size: many; d_call: NA; v_call: TRBV5-6; cdr3_aa: CASSLAGFSYNEQFF; cdr3_nt: TGTGCCAGCAGTTTGGCGGGATTTTCCTACAATGAGCAGTTCTTC
j_call: TRBJ1-5; clone_size: many; d_call: TRBD1; v_call: TRBV20-1; cdr3_aa: CSARDGGTGGYQPQHF; cdr3_nt: TGCAGTGCTAGAGATGGGGGGACAGGGGGGTATCAGCCCCAGCATTTT
j_call: TRBJ1-2; clone_size: medium-sized; d_call: TRBD1; v_call: TRBV6-2/TRBV6-3; cdr3_aa: CASSPGQPSYGYTF; cdr3_nt: TGTGCCAGCAGTCCGGGACAGCCCAGCTATGGCTACACCTTC
j_call: TRBJ1-1; clone_size: NA; d_call: NA; v_call: TRBV12-3/TRBV12-4; cdr3_aa: CASSLSTEAFF; cdr3_nt: TGTGCCAGCAGTTTAAGCACTGAAGCTTTCTTT
j_call: TRBJ2-2; clone_size: many; d_call: NA; v_call: TRBV4-2; cdr3_aa: CASSPGASPRPETGELFF; cdr3_nt: TGTGCCAGCAGCCCGGGGGCTAGCCCCCGTCCGGAAACCGGGGAGCTGTTTTTT
j_call: TRBJ1-1; clone_size: many; d_call: NA; v_call: TRBV5-4; cdr3_aa: CASSSSQGRNTEAFF; cdr3_nt: TGTGCCAGCAGCTCCAGCCAAGGGAGGAACACTGAAGCTTTCTTT
j_call: TRBJ2-5; clone_size: medium-sized; d_call: TRBD1; v_call: TRBV6-5; cdr3_aa: CASSYSRTGVGETQYF; cdr3_nt: TGTGCCAGCAGTTACTCGAGGACAGGGGTAGGCGAGACCCAGTACTTC
j_call: TRBJ2-1; clone_size: few; d_call: NA; v_call: TRBV12-3/TRBV12-4; cdr3_aa: CASSFSVTRNYQFF; cdr3_nt: TGTGCCAGCAGTTTTAGCGTGACGAGGAATTATCAGTTCTTC
j_call: TRBJ2-7; clone_size: NA; d_call: NA; v_call: TRBV11-2; cdr3_aa: CASSLDEGRNIGQYF; cdr3_nt: TGTGCCAGCAGCTTAGACGAGGGGCGCAATATTGGGCAGTACTTC
j_call: TRBJ1-1; clone_size: many; d_call: NA; v_call: TRBV5-1; cdr3_aa: CASSGTHTNTEAFF; cdr3_nt: TGCGCCAGCAGCGGGACTCACACAAACACTGAAGCTTTCTTT
j_call: TRBJ2-6; clone_size: many; d_call: NA; v_call: TRBV11-2; cdr3_aa: CASSLEGVSGANVLTF; cdr3_nt: TGTGCCAGCAGTCTGGAGGGGGTCTCTGGGGCCAACGTCCTGACTTTC
j_call: TRBJ2-1; clone_size: many; d_call: TRBD2; v_call: TRBV29-1; cdr3_aa: CSVELRGSGDEQFF; cdr3_nt: TGCAGCGTTGAACTTCGCGGGAGTGGAGATGAGCAGTTCTTC
j_call: TRBJ2-7; clone_size: once; d_call: TRBD1; v_call: TRBV20-1; cdr3_aa: CSAIRIRGGTGAYEQYF; cdr3_nt: TGCAGTGCTATTAGAATTCGGGGAGGGACAGGGGCCTACGAGCAGTACTTC
j_call: TRBJ2-1; clone_size: once; d_call: NA; v_call: TRBV7-2; cdr3_aa: CATRQMMGAEQFF; cdr3_nt: TGTGCCACCAGACAGATGATGGGGGCTGAGCAGTTCTTC
j_call: TRBJ2-5; clone_size: many; d_call: NA; v_call: TRBV9; cdr3_aa: CASSVGEPETQYF; cdr3_nt: TGTGCCAGCAGCGTAGGTGAACCGGAGACCCAGTACTTC
j_call: TRBJ2-7; clone_size: once; d_call: NA; v_call: TRBV9; cdr3_aa: CASITDVGYEQYF; cdr3_nt: TGTGCCAGCATCACAGACGTAGGCTACGAGCAGTACTTC
j_call: TRBJ2-7; clone_size: medium-sized; d_call: NA; v_call: TRBV28; cdr3_aa: CASSSGFSSYEQYF; cdr3_nt: TGTGCCAGCAGTTCAGGGTTCTCCTCCTACGAGCAGTACTTC
j_call: TRBJ1-1; clone_size: many; d_call: TRBD1; v_call: TRBV7-9; cdr3_aa: CASRKTQGAEAFF; cdr3_nt: TGTGCCAGCAGAAAAACACAGGGGGCAGAAGCTTTCTTT
j_call: TRBJ2-2; clone_size: many; d_call: TRBD2; v_call: TRBV20-1; cdr3_aa: CSAYGLAGGELFF; cdr3_nt: TGCAGTGCTTACGGACTAGCGGGCGGGGAGCTGTTTTTT
j_call: TRBJ2-1; clone_size: NA; d_call: TRBD2; v_call: TRBV27; cdr3_aa: CASGGAGGLRDEQFF; cdr3_nt: TGTGCCAGCGGGGGGGCGGGAGGGCTAAGGGATGAGCAGTTCTTC
j_call: TRBJ2-7; clone_size: medium-sized; d_call: TRBD2; v_call: TRBV6-5; cdr3_aa: CASSYSGTSGWGEQYF; cdr3_nt: TGTGCCAGCAGTTACTCAGGGACTAGCGGCTGGGGCGAGCAGTACTTC
j_call: TRBJ1-6; clone_size: NA; d_call: NA; v_call: TRBV6-5; cdr3_aa: CASSYKPGLISPLHF; cdr3_nt: TGTGCCAGCAGTTACAAACCGGGACTGATATCACCCCTCCACTTT
j_call: TRBJ1-2; clone_size: NA; d_call: NA; v_call: TRBV29-1; cdr3_aa: CSAAPGATKYGYTF; cdr3_nt: TGCAGTGCTGCGCCAGGGGCAACTAAATATGGCTACACCTTC